Listed below are T cell receptor beta chains from one sample, sequenced in a study of cytomegalovirus exposure and HLA in healthy donors. Sequencing was performed with immunoSEQ multiplex PCR; in TCRdb, only in-frame clones are kept and a portion is missing. The sample lists about 99,000 clones; around 77% were seen once. The sample comprised PBMCs. The receptors shown here come from a man aged 40-50 years in good health and CMV-seronegative. CDR3s include the opening cysteine and the closing phenylalanine or tryptophan. Each record gives: J gene, D gene, clone size, V gene, CDR3 DNA, CDR3 protein. D genes are given only for firm matches. Where a row states a size, it is once, few, many or the class of an expanded clone; other rows omit it.

j_call: TRBJ1-6; d_call: -; clone_size: -; v_call: TRBV30; cdr3_nt: TGTGCCCGGAGTCGGAGGGGGGGCTTCGGTTCACCCCTCCACTTT; cdr3_aa: CARSRRGGFGSPLHF
j_call: TRBJ2-5; d_call: -; clone_size: -; v_call: TRBV18; cdr3_nt: TGTGCCAGCTCGCGGGACAGTCCGAGGGAGACCCAGTACTTC; cdr3_aa: CASSRDSPRETQYF
j_call: TRBJ2-5; d_call: -; clone_size: -; v_call: TRBV7-9; cdr3_nt: TGTGCCAGCAGCCCAGACTTCGGATTAAGGACCCAGTACTTC; cdr3_aa: CASSPDFGLRTQYF
j_call: TRBJ2-7; d_call: TRBD1; clone_size: -; v_call: TRBV29-1; cdr3_nt: TGCAGCGTTGAATCGGGACAGGCCGCCTACGAGCAGTACTTC; cdr3_aa: CSVESGQAAYEQYF
j_call: TRBJ2-3; d_call: TRBD2; clone_size: -; v_call: TRBV7-2; cdr3_nt: TGTGCCAGCAGCTTCCCCCGAAGCGGGGGCACAGATACGCAGTATTTT; cdr3_aa: CASSFPRSGGTDTQYF
j_call: TRBJ2-6; d_call: -; clone_size: medium-sized; v_call: TRBV5-6; cdr3_nt: TGTGCCAGCAGCTTGCGTGCAGGGGTTTACTCTGGGGCCAACGTCCTGACTTTC; cdr3_aa: CASSLRAGVYSGANVLTF
j_call: TRBJ2-1; d_call: TRBD2; clone_size: -; v_call: TRBV5-6; cdr3_nt: TGTGCCAGCAGCTTTACCTCGGGGGGCAATGAGCAGTTCTTC; cdr3_aa: CASSFTSGGNEQFF
j_call: TRBJ1-6; d_call: -; clone_size: few; v_call: TRBV7-9; cdr3_nt: TGTGCCAGCAGCTTCCAGACAGATAATTCACCCCTCCACTTT; cdr3_aa: CASSFQTDNSPLHF
j_call: TRBJ2-7; d_call: TRBD1; clone_size: -; v_call: TRBV4-1; cdr3_nt: TGCGCCAGCAGCCTGAGACAGGGCTACGAGCAGTACTTC; cdr3_aa: CASSLRQGYEQYF
j_call: TRBJ2-7; d_call: -; clone_size: -; v_call: TRBV5-1; cdr3_nt: TGCGCCAGCAGCGAGGGTCCTGCGAACTACGAGCAGTACTTC; cdr3_aa: CASSEGPANYEQYF
j_call: TRBJ2-7; d_call: -; clone_size: -; v_call: TRBV15; cdr3_nt: TGTGCCGCCAGCACTGGGAGGGGGGGGACCTACGAGCAGTACTTC; cdr3_aa: CAASTGRGGTYEQYF
j_call: TRBJ2-3; d_call: TRBD2; clone_size: -; v_call: TRBV5-1; cdr3_nt: TGCGCCAGCAGCCAGGGTAGCGGGGGGGCAGCAGATACGCAGTATTTT; cdr3_aa: CASSQGSGGAADTQYF
j_call: TRBJ1-1; d_call: -; clone_size: few; v_call: TRBV6-1; cdr3_nt: TGTGCCAGCAGTGAAGAATGGGGGCTGAACACTGAAGCTTTCTTT; cdr3_aa: CASSEEWGLNTEAFF
j_call: TRBJ2-3; d_call: -; clone_size: -; v_call: TRBV7-3; cdr3_nt: TGTGCCAGCAGCTTAATCGCAGGGGCCACAGATACGCAGTATTTT; cdr3_aa: CASSLIAGATDTQYF
j_call: TRBJ2-1; d_call: TRBD2; clone_size: -; v_call: TRBV28; cdr3_nt: TGTGCCAGCAGGGCCGGGACTAGCGGGAGCTATGAGCAGTTCTTC; cdr3_aa: CASRAGTSGSYEQFF
j_call: TRBJ1-4; d_call: -; clone_size: -; v_call: TRBV5-1; cdr3_nt: TGCGCCAGCAGCTTGGATGGAGCAACTAATGAAAAACTGTTTTTT; cdr3_aa: CASSLDGATNEKLFF
j_call: TRBJ2-7; d_call: TRBD2; clone_size: -; v_call: TRBV6-6; cdr3_nt: TGTGCCAGCAGTCCAACAGCGGGGCGCTCCTACGAGCAGTACTTC; cdr3_aa: CASSPTAGRSYEQYF
j_call: TRBJ2-1; d_call: TRBD2; clone_size: -; v_call: TRBV25-1; cdr3_nt: TGTGCCAGCAGTTCGGGAAATAGCGGGAGGGTCGTCTACAATGAGCAGTTCTTC; cdr3_aa: CASSSGNSGRVVYNEQFF
j_call: TRBJ2-2; d_call: -; clone_size: -; v_call: TRBV27; cdr3_nt: TGTGCCAGCAGCACACCCTTCGGGGAGCTGTTTTTT; cdr3_aa: CASSTPFGELFF
j_call: TRBJ2-2; d_call: TRBD2; clone_size: -; v_call: TRBV19; cdr3_nt: TGTGCCAGTAGTTTCCTAGCGGGAGCGGACACCGGGGAGCTGTTTTTT; cdr3_aa: CASSFLAGADTGELFF
j_call: TRBJ2-2; d_call: -; clone_size: -; v_call: TRBV21-1; cdr3_nt: TGTGCCAGCAGCAAGGAGGACAGAAACACCGGGGAGCTGTTTTTT; cdr3_aa: CASSKEDRNTGELFF
j_call: TRBJ2-2; d_call: -; clone_size: few; v_call: TRBV27; cdr3_nt: TGTGCCAGCAGCCGGGACGCCGGAGGGAGCGGGGAGCTGTTTTTT; cdr3_aa: CASSRDAGGSGELFF
j_call: TRBJ1-2; d_call: -; clone_size: -; v_call: TRBV29-1; cdr3_nt: TGCAGCGTTCCTGGACCGGGGGGCGGCTACACCTTC; cdr3_aa: CSVPGPGGGYTF
j_call: TRBJ1-5; d_call: -; clone_size: -; v_call: TRBV6-5; cdr3_nt: TGTGCCAGCAGTTACGACAGTAATCAGCCCCAGCATTTT; cdr3_aa: CASSYDSNQPQHF
j_call: TRBJ2-7; d_call: -; clone_size: -; v_call: TRBV25-1; cdr3_nt: TGTGCCAGCAGTGGGACAGCTAGGGCGTTCAACGAGCAGTACTTC; cdr3_aa: CASSGTARAFNEQYF